These 25 T cell receptor beta chains were all obtained from the same sample, sequenced in a study of cytomegalovirus exposure and HLA in healthy donors. PCR involved 60 Vbeta and 13 Jbeta primers. Clones were sequenced by immunoSEQ multiplex PCR, and TCRdb holds only the in-frame ones, with some missing. Its clone listing holds more than 70,000 clones. Sequenced sample: PBMCs. The receptor source for this set is a woman aged 55 to 70 in good health and CMV-seronegative.

The chain has TRBV28 and TRBJ1-1; TRBD1 matches at 9 bases. Germline assignment: CDR1 MDHEN and CDR2 SYDVKM. The V segment lost 7 bases and the J segment 10 bases; nucleotides outside the gene matches: 7. The CDR3 covers 12 residues. As DNA, the CDR3 is TGTGCCAGCACACCCACAGGGGGCACAGCTTTCTTT. This encodes CASTPTGGTAFF. The whole variable domain, filled in from reference TRBV28 and TRBJ1-1, reads DVKVTQSSRYLVKRTGEKVFLECVQDMDHENMFWYRQDPGLGLRLIYFSYDVKMKEKGDIPEGYSVSREKKERFSLILESASTNQTSMYLCASTPTGGTAFFGQGTRLTVV.

The chain is built from TRBV7-8 and TRBJ2-3; 7 positions match TRBD1. The V and J ends lost 5 bases and 4 bases, in that order; junction bases with no gene match: 9. The length of the CDR3 is 15 residues. Germline V gene lookup returns CDR1 SGHVS and CDR2 FQNEAQ. The CDR3 spells CASSLHRGRSDTQYF. The DNA for the CDR3 is TGTGCCAGCAGCCTACACAGGGGAAGGTCAGATACGCAGTATTTT.

The chain carries TRBV27 and TRBJ1-2, with a possible D match to TRBD1 (5 bases). Germline-derived CDR1 and CDR2 are MNHEY and SMNVEV (reference sequence). The CDR3 contains 13 residues. Trimming shortened V by 4 bases and J by 4 bases, and 10 bases separated the two germline ends. CDR3 residues: CASSSGRAYGYTF. The CDR3 region has the DNA TGTGCCAGCAGTTCCGGCAGGGCCTATGGCTACACCTTC.

The chain has TRBV14 and TRBJ2-5, with 7 bases lining up with TRBD2. The V and J ends lost 0 bases and 5 bases, in that order; junction bases with no gene match: 18. This CDR3 is 19 amino acids long. Germline values: CDR1 SGHDN, CDR2 FVKESK. In DNA form, the CDR3 reads TGTGCCAGCAGCCAAGATTGGGAAATTGGGCTAGCGGCAGGGGAGACCCAGTACTTC. It translates to CASSQDWEIGLAAGETQYF.

The V and J genes are TRBV6-1 and TRBJ1-3; D is uncertain. Germline V CDR1 and CDR2: MNHNS, SASEGT. V dropped 1 base and J dropped 0 bases, with 7 bases sitting between them. The CDR3 sequence is 15 residues long. CDR3 amino acids: CASSEGPNSGNTIYF. CDR3 sequence (DNA): TGTGCCAGCAGTGAAGGGCCCAACTCTGGAAACACCATATATTTT.

The V and J genes are TRBV7-8 and TRBJ1-5; TRBD1 matches at 7 bases. V shed 3 bases and J 4 bases; nucleotides not matched to a gene: 3. The CDR3 is 14 residues long. The germline V gene encodes CDR1 SGHVS and CDR2 FQNEAQ. Written as DNA, the CDR3 is TGTGCCAGCAGCTTCGGACAGGCAAATCAGCCCCAGCATTTT. Its translation is CASSFGQANQPQHF.

The rearrangement links TRBV11-3 to TRBJ1-5; tentative D call: TRBD1 (5 bases). The CDR3 sequence is 15 residues long. V lost 0 bases, J lost 6 bases, and 12 bases lay in between. The germline CDR1 and CDR2 sequences are SGHNT and YENEEA. CDR3 nucleotide sequence: TGTGCCAGCAGCTTAGATGGGGGGGGAACTCAGCCCCAGCATTTT. Protein sequence: CASSLDGGGTQPQHF.

V gene TRBV7-9 combines with J gene TRBJ2-7, with D perhaps TRBD1 (5 bases). This CDR3 region has 16 residues. V gave up 0 bases and J gave up 2 bases, with 14 bases separating them. CDR1 SEHNR and CDR2 FQNEAQ come from the germline V gene (reference sequence). This CDR3 is CASSLALQGLTYEQYF. The CDR3 region has the DNA TGTGCCAGCAGCTTAGCCCTCCAGGGTTTGACCTACGAGCAGTACTTC. The complete variable domain, with remaining parts taken from reference TRBV7-9 and TRBJ2-7, reads DTGVSQNPRHKITKRGQNVTFRCDPISEHNRLYWYRQTLGQGPEFLTYFQNEAQLEKSRLLSDRFSAERPKGSFSTLEIQRTEQGDSAMYLCASSLALQGLTYEQYFGPGTRLTVT.

The V call is TRBV28, the J call TRBJ2-3, with 10 nucleotides matching TRBD2. This CDR3 has 16 amino acids. V trimming: 6 bases; J trimming: 4 bases; junction bases outside the gene matches: 10. The V gene's germline CDR1 is MDHEN and CDR2 SYDVKM. The CDR3 coding sequence is TGTGCCAGCAGCTTTCCCAGCGGGAGGGCCTCAGATACGCAGTATTTT. Encoded protein: CASSFPSGRASDTQYF.

The genes are TRBV6-1 and TRBJ1-1; no clear D. Germline CDR1 reads MNHNS; CDR2 reads SASEGT. The CDR3 length is 13 residues. Trimming left V 6 bases short and J 1 base short, with 9 bases between. Here the CDR3 DNA reads TGTGCCAGCAGGGCACAAGAGAACACTGAAGCTTTCTTT. Encoded protein: CASRAQENTEAFF.

CDR3 sequence: CASSNTGDYEQYF. For the CDR3, the DNA is TGTGCCAGTAGCAACACAGGGGACTACGAGCAGTACTTC. The chain is built from TRBV19 and TRBJ2-7; the match to TRBD1 covers 7 bases. Germline V gene data show CDR1 as LNHDA and CDR2 as SQIVND (reference sequence). The ends lost 6 bases at V and 3 bases at J; junction bases unmatched: 5. This CDR3 region has 13 residues.

The gene calls are TRBV4-1 and TRBJ2-7, with D perhaps TRBD2 (6 bases). This CDR3 is built from 15 residues. Germline CDR1 is MGHRA and CDR2 is YSYEKL. V lost 4 bases and J lost 0, with 13 bases in between. CDR3 nucleotides: TGCGCCAGCAGCCTGCAGGGAGGTACCTCCTACGAGCAGTACTTC. It specifies CASSLQGGTSYEQYF.

The chain recombines TRBV30 with TRBJ1-3; unclear D gene. CDR3 length equals 14 residues. The germline CDR1 and CDR2 sequences are GTSNPN and SVGIG (reference sequence). Trimming pared 0 bases from V and 0 bases from J, leaving 6 bases between. The CDR3 here is CAWSVSVSGNTIYF. DNA for the CDR3: TGTGCCTGGAGTGTGAGTGTCTCTGGAAACACCATATATTTT.

This chain joins TRBV2 and TRBJ1-4; the D is unclear. CDR3 length: 16 residues. Germline V gene data show CDR1 as SNHLY and CDR2 as FYNNEI. V lost 7 bases and J 4 bases, leaving 19 bases between the germline ends. Here the CDR3 DNA reads TGTGCCAGCACCGGCGGGCCCCTCTCGGTTAATGAAAAACTGTTTTTT. This translates into CASTGGPLSVNEKLFF.

The chain carries TRBV5-8 and TRBJ1-2; possible D gene TRBD1, 5 bases. The germline V and J ends were trimmed by 3 bases and 7 bases, with 10 bases remaining between them. Germline CDR1 and CDR2: SGHTS and YDEGEE. This CDR3 is built from 12 residues. The CDR3 reads CASSYNRRGYTF. As DNA, the CDR3 is TGTGCCAGCAGCTACAACAGGCGTGGCTACACCTTC.

The chain is built from TRBV6-1 and TRBJ1-1; 7 bases match TRBD1. Germline lookup yields CDR1 MNHNS and CDR2 SASEGT. V shed 5 bases and J 12 bases; nucleotides not matched to a gene: 15. The CDR3 extends over 14 amino acids. The CDR3 reads CASSSWADRAITFF. The CDR3 nucleotides read TGTGCCAGCAGTTCCTGGGCTGACAGGGCGATTACTTTCTTT.

The chain has TRBV6-5 and TRBJ2-7; D may be TRBD1 (6 bases). Trimming stripped 5 bases from V and 2 bases from J, with 13 bases between. Germline values: CDR1 MNHEY, CDR2 SVGAGI. The CDR3 consists of 14 residues. CDR3: CASSADRFAYEQYF. As DNA, the CDR3 is TGTGCCAGCAGTGCAGACAGGTTCGCCTACGAGCAGTACTTC.

Comment on this clone: A read error may produce the germline difference seen at one junction end. The gene calls are TRBV6-5 and TRBJ2-5; TRBD1 matches 7 bases. The end of the DNA aligns better with TRBJ2-7, so the J call may be wrong. The germline V gene has CDR1 MNHEY and CDR2 SVGAGI. The CDR3 contains 16 residues. The CDR3 nucleotides read TGCGCCAGCAGCTACAAAATTGACAGGGTGCACTACGAGCAGTACTTC. Translated, it gives CASSYKIDRVHYEQYF.

The CDR3 loop is CASSEYRNNEQFF. The DNA of the CDR3 is TGTGCCAGCAGTGAATACAGAAACAATGAGCAGTTCTTC. The chain employs TRBV6-1 and TRBJ2-1, with D uncertain. CDR1 is MNHNS and CDR2 is SASEGT in the germline V gene. The V end lost 2 bases, the J end lost 5 bases, and 7 bases lay between the germline ends. This CDR3 has 13 residues.

The chain is built from TRBV6-5 and TRBJ1-2; possibly TRBD1 for D (5 bases). V was clipped by 1 base and J by 2 bases, with 11 bases between them. CDR3 length: 15 amino acids. Germline V CDR1 and CDR2: MNHEY, SVGAGI. In nucleotides, the CDR3 is TGTGCCAGCAGTTACTTGTTGGGGGGGAACTATGGCTACACCTTC. This codes for CASSYLLGGNYGYTF.

V usage is TRBV19 and J usage is TRBJ1-6, with a tentative D call TRBD1 (6 bases). The ends were cut back, 2 bases at V and 4 bases at J, with 12 bases in the middle. The germline CDR1 and CDR2 sequences are LNHDA and SQIVND (reference sequence). The CDR3 runs to 16 residues. In DNA, the CDR3 is TGTGCCAGTAGTATAACCGGACAGACGTATAATTCACCCCTCCACTTT. Encoded protein: CASSITGQTYNSPLHF.

The chain links TRBV6-6 to TRBJ2-1; D perhaps matches TRBD2 (7 bases). Germline CDR1 is MNHNY and CDR2 is SVGAGI (reference sequence). V lost 7 bases and J 7 bases, leaving 17 bases between the germline ends. The CDR3 is made up of 14 amino acids. CDR3 nucleotides: TGTGCCAGCACCCTCGCGGGGGCCTCGAATGAGCAGTTCTTC. Encoded protein: CASTLAGASNEQFF.

The chain recombines TRBV6-6 with TRBJ2-6; unclear D gene. The CDR3 is 13 residues long. V was clipped by 3 bases and J by 2 bases, with 2 bases between them. Germline CDR1 reads MNHNY; CDR2 reads SVGAGI (reference sequence). The CDR3 DNA reads as TGTGCCAGCAGTTATACTGGGGCCAACGTCCTGACTTTC. It specifies CASSYTGANVLTF.

The chain has TRBV30 and TRBJ2-5; TRBD2 is a possible D gene (5 bases). The V end was cut by 3 bases, the J end by 5 bases, with 13 bases between. Per germline, CDR1 GTSNPN and CDR2 SVGIG (reference sequence). This CDR3 has 13 amino acids. The CDR3 region has the DNA TGTGCCTGGAGGGTACGGACGGGGGAGACCCAGTACTTC. Translation gives CAWRVRTGETQYF.

Remarks on this clone: One junction end disagrees with the germline gene, perhaps due to a read error. The chain uses TRBV11-2 and TRBJ1-3; D perhaps matches TRBD1 (6 bases). Germline loops: CDR1 SGHAT, CDR2 FQNNGV. The CDR3 has 13 residues. In nucleotides, the CDR3 is TGTGCCAGCAGCTATACAGGGTTCGGGCCCATTTATTTT. Encoded protein: CASSYTGFGPIYF.